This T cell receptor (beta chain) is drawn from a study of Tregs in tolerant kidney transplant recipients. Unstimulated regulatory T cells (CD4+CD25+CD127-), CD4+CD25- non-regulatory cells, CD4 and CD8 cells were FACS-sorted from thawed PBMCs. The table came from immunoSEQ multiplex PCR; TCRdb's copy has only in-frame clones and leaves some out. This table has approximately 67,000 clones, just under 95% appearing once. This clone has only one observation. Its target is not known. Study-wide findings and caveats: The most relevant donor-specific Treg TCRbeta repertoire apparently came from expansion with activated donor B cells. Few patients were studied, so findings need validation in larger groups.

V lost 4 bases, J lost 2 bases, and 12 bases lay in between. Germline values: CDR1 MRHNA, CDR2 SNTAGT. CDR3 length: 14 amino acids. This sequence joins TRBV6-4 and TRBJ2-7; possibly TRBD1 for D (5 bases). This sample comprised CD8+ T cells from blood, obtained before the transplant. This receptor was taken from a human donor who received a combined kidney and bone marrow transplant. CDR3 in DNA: TGTGCCAGCAGTGGCGACAGATCTACCTACGAGCAGTACTTC. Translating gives CASSGDRSTYEQYF.